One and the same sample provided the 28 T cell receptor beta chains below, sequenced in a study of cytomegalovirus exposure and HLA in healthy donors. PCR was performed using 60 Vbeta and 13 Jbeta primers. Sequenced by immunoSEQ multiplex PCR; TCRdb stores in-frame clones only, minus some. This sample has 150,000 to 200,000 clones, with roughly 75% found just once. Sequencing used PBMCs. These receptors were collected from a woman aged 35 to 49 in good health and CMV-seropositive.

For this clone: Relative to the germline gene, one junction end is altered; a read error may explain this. CDR3 loop: CASSPTGPGDRQETQYF. The CDR3 nucleotides read TGTGCTAGCAGCCCCACGGGCCCCGGGGACAGGCAAGAGACCCAGTACTTC. This sequence joins TRBV7-7 and TRBJ2-5; 8 positions match TRBD1. This CDR3 is 17 amino acids long. From germline, CDR1 is SSHAT and CDR2 FNYEAQ (reference sequence).

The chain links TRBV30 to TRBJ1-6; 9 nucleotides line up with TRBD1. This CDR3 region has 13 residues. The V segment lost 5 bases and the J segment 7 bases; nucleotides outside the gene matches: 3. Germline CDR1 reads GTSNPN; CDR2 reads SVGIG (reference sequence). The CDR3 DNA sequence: TGTGCCTGGGTTGGGACAGGGAATTCACCCCTCCACTTT. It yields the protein CAWVGTGNSPLHF.

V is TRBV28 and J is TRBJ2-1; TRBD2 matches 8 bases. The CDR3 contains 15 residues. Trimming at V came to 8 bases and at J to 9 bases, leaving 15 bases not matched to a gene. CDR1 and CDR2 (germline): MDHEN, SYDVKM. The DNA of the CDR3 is TGTGCCAGCTGCCCCGCGGGACTAGGCGACGGTGAGCAGTTCTTC. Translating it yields CASCPAGLGDGEQFF.

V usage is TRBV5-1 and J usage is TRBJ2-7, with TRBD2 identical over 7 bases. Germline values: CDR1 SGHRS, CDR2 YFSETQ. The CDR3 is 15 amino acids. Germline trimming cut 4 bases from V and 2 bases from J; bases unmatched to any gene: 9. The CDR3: CASSRGRREPYEQYF. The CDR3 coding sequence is TGCGCCAGCAGCCGCGGAAGGCGGGAGCCCTACGAGCAGTACTTC.

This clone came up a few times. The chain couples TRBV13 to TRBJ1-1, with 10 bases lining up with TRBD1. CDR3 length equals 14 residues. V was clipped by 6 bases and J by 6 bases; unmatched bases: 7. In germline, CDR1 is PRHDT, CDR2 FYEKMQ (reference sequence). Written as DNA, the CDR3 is TGTGCCAGCAGTCAAGACAGGGGGCTTGCTGAAGCTTTCTTT. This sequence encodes CASSQDRGLAEAFF.

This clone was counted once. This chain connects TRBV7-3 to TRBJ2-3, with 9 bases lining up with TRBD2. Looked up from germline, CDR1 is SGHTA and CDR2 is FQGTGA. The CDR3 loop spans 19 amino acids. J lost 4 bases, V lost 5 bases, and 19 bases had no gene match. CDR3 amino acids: CASSQLSTGTSPGADTQYF. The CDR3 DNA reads TGTGCCAGCAGCCAACTCTCGACCGGGACTAGCCCAGGGGCAGATACGCAGTATTTT.

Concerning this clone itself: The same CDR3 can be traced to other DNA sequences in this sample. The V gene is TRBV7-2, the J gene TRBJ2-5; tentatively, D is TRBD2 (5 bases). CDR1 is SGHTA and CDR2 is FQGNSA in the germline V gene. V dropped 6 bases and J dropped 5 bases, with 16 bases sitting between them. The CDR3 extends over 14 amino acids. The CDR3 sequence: CASSLAGVGETQYF. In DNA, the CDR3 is TGTGCCAGCAGTCTCGCCGGGGTAGGGGAGACCCAGTACTTC.

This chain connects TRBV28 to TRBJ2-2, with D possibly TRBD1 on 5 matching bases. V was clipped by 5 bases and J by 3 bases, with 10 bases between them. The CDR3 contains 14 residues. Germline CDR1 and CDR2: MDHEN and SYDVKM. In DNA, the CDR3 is TGTGCCAGCAGTCCCCAGGGATACACCGGGGAGCTGTTTTTT. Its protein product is CASSPQGYTGELFF.

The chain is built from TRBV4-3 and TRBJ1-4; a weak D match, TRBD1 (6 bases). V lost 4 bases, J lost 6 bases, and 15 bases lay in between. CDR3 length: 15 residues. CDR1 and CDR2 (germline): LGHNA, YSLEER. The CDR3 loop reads CASSLRRGGDEKLFF. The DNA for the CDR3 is TGCGCCAGCAGCCTCCGGCGAGGGGGAGATGAAAAACTGTTTTTT.

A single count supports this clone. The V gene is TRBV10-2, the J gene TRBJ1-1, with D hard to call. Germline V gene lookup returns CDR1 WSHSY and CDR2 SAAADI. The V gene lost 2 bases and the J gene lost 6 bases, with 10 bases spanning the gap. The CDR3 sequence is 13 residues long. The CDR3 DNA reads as TGCGCCAGCAGTGAGCCGTCTCCCCCTGAAGCTTTCTTT. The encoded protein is CASSEPSPPEAFF.

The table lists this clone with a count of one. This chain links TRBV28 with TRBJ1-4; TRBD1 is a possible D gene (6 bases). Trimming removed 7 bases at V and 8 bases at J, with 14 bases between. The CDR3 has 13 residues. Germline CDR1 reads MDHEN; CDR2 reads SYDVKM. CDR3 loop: CASTSGVGEKLFF. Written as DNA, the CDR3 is TGTGCCAGCACCTCAGGGGTAGGAGAAAAACTGTTTTTT.

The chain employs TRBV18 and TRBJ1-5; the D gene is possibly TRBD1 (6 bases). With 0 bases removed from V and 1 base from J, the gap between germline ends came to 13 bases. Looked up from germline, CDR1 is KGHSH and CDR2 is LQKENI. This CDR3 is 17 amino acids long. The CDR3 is CASSPPQGGGSNQPQHF. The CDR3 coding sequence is TGTGCCAGCTCACCACCCCAAGGGGGAGGGAGCAATCAGCCCCAGCATTTT. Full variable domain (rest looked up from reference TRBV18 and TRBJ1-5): NAGVMQNPRHLVRRRGQEARLRCSPMKGHSHVYWYRQLPEEGLKFMVYLQKENIIDESGMPKERFSAEFPKEGPSILRIQQVVRGDSAAYFCASSPPQGGGSNQPQHFGDGTRLSIL.

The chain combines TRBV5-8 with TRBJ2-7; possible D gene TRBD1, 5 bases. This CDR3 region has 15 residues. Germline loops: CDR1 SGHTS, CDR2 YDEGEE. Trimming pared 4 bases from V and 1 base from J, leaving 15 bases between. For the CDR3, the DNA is TGTGCCAGCAGCAAGCCCCCTGACAGTTCCTACGAGCAGTACTTC. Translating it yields CASSKPPDSSYEQYF.

In DNA form, the CDR3 reads TGTGCCAGTAGTACCATCGGGGCGGGAAACTATGGCTACACCTTC. It is translated as CASSTIGAGNYGYTF. The chain uses TRBV19 and TRBJ1-2, with a weak D call TRBD1 (5 bases). The CDR3 has 15 residues. Germline V gene lookup returns CDR1 LNHDA and CDR2 SQIVND (reference sequence). Trimming pared 4 bases from V and 2 bases from J, leaving 14 bases between.

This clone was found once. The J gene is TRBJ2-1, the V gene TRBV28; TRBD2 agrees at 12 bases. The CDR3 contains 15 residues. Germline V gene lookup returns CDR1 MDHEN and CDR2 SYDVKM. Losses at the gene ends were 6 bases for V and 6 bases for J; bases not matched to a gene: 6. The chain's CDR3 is CASRPTSGRTNEQFF. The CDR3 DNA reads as TGTGCCAGCAGACCAACTAGCGGGAGGACCAATGAGCAGTTCTTC.

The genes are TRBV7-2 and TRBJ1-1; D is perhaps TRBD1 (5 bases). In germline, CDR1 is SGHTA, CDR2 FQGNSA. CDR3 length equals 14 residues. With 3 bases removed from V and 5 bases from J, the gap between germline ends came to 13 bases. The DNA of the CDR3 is TGTGCCAGCAGCTTGATAGGGGTCGGGACTGAAGCTTTCTTT. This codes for CASSLIGVGTEAFF.

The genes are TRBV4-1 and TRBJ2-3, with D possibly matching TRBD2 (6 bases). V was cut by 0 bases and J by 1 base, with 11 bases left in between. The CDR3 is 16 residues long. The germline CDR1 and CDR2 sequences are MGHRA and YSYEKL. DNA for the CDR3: TGCGCCAGCAGCCAAGATCTGTCTAGCGGCACAGATACGCAGTATTTT. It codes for CASSQDLSSGTDTQYF.

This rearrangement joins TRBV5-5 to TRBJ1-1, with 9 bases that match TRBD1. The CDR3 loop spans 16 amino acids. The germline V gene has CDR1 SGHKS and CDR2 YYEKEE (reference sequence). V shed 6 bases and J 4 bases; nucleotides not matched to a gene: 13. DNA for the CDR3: TGTGCCAGCACCACCTACCTACTGGGACAGGGCACTGAAGCTTTCTTT. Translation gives CASTTYLLGQGTEAFF. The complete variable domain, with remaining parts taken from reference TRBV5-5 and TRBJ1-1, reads DAGVTQSPTHLIKTRGQQVTLRCSPISGHKSVSWYQQVLGQGPQFIFQYYEKEERGRGNFPDRFSARQFPNYSSELNVNALLLGDSALYLCASTTYLLGQGTEAFFGQGTRLTVV.

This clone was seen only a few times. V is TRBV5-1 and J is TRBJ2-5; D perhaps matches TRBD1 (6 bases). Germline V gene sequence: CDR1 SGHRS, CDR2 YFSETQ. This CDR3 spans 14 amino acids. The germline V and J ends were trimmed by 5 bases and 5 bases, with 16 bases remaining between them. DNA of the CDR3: TGCGCCAGCAGTGGGGGCAGGGGCCAGGAGACCCAGTACTTC. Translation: CASSGGRGQETQYF.

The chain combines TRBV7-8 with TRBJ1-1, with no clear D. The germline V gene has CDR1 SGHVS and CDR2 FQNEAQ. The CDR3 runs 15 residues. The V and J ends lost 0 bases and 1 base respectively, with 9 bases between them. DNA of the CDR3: TGTGCCAGCAGCTTAGCGAGGGTCGGGAACACTGAAGCTTTCTTT. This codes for CASSLARVGNTEAFF.

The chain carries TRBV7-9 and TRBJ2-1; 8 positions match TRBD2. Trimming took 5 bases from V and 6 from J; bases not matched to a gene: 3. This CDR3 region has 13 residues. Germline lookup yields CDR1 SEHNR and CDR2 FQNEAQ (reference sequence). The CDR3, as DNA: TGTGCCAGCAGCATAGGACTAGCCAATGAGCAGTTCTTC. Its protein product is CASSIGLANEQFF. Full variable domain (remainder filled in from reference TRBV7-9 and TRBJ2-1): DTGVSQNPRHKITKRGQNVTFRCDPISEHNRLYWYRQTLGQGPEFLTYFQNEAQLEKSRLLSDRFSAERPKGSFSTLEIQRTEQGDSAMYLCASSIGLANEQFFGPGTRLTVL.

In DNA form, the CDR3 reads TGTGCCAGCAGCGTTAGCGGGAGTTTTGGAAATGAGCAGTTCTTC. As protein: CASSVSGSFGNEQFF. The gene calls are TRBV9 and TRBJ2-1; 9 bases match TRBD2. There are 15 residues in the CDR3. Looked up from germline, CDR1 is SGDLS and CDR2 is YYNGEE. V lost 2 bases, J lost 7 bases, and 7 bases stayed unmatched.

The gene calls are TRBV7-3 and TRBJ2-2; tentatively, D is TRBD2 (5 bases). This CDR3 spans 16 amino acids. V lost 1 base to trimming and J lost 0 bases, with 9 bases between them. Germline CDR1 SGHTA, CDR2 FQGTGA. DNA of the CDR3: TGTGCCAGCAGCTTAAACGGGGTCTCGAACACCGGGGAGCTGTTTTTT. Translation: CASSLNGVSNTGELFF.

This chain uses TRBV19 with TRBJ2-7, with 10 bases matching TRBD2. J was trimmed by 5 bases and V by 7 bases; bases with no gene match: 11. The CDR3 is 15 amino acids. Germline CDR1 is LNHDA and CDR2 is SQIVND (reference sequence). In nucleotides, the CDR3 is TGTGCCAGTACTCCAGGTAGCGGGAGGAGGGACGAGCAGTACTTC. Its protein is CASTPGSGRRDEQYF.

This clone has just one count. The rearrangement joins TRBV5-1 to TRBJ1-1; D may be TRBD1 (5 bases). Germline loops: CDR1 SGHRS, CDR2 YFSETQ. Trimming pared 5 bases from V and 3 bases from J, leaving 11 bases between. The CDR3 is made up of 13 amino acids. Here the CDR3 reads CASSGGGDTEAFF. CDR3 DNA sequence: TGCGCCAGCAGTGGTGGAGGGGACACTGAAGCTTTCTTT.

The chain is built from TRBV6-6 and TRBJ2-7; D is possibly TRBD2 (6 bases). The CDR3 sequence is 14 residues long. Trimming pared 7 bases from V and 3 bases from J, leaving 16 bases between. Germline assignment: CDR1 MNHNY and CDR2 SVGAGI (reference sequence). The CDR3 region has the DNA TGTGCCAGCATGGAGGGTAGCGGAGGCTACGAGCAGTACTTC. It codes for CASMEGSGGYEQYF.

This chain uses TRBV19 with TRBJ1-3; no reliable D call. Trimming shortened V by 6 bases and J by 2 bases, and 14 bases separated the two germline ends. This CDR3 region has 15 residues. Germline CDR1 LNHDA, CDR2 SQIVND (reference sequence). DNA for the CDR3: TGTGCCAGTAGGACAACCCCGGGGACTGGAAACACCATATATTTT. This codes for CASRTTPGTGNTIYF.

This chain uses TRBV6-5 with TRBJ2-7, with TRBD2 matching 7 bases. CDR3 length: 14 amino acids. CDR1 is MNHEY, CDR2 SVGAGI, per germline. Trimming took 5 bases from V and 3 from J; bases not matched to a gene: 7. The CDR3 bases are TGTGCCAGCAGTAAGCCTCTAGCGGACTACGAGCAGTACTTC. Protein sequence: CASSKPLADYEQYF.